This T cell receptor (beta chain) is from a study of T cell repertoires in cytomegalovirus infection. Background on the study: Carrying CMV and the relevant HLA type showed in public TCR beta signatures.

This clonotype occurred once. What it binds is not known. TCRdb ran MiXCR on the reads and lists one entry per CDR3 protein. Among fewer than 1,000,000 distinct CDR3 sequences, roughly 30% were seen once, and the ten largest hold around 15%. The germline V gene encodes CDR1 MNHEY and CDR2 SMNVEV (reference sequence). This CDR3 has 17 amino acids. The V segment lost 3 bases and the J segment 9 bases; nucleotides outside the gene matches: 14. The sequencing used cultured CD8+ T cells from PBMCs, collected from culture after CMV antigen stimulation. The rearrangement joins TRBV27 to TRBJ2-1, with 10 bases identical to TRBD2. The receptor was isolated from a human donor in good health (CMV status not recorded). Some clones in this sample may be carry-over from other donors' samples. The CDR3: CASSFRASGGPGSEQFF. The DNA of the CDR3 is TGTGCCAGCAGTTTTCGGGCTAGCGGGGGCCCGGGTAGTGAGCAGTTCTTC.